This T cell receptor beta chain emerged from a study of human T cells and chemical hapten exposure. Whole-study context: The study lasted roughly 26 weeks, and patients were dosed weekly with diphenylcyclopropenone on the scalp throughout. Chiefly female patients presented with alopecia areata, totalis or universalis.

Time point: patch test 3, about 24 weeks after DPC sensitization. Specified treatment: therapeutic diphenylcyclopropenone sensitization with weekly scalp DPC. This clonotype showed up just a few times. The antigen is undetermined. Study results and caveats: Expanded TCRs grouped into significantly more large CDR3 similarity clusters than controls produced.

The CDR3 has 12 residues. V lost 6 bases, J lost 14 bases, and 8 bases stayed unmatched. The V gene's germline CDR1 is LGHNT and CDR2 FRNRAP. TCRdb redid the calling of the RACE reads with MiXCR, one entry per CDR3 protein. The sample contains about 190,000 distinct CDR3 sequences, about 25% of which appear only once. The TCR was taken from a woman between 40 and 55 years old with alopecia areata. Some clones in this sample may be carry-over from other donors' samples. This sequence joins TRBV12-5 and TRBJ2-1; 9 nucleotides line up with TRBD2. The sample in question was whole blood, obtained in connection with sensitization to the hapten diphenylcyclopropenone (DPC). The CDR3, as DNA: TGTGCTAGTGGAGTTCCTAGCGGGACGAAGTTCTTC. This gives the protein CASGVPSGTKFF.